One T cell receptor beta chain is described in this entry. Time point described: healthy volunteer bleed at 6 weeks. Total RNA was extracted from unfractionated whole blood. TCRdb redid the calling of the RACE reads with MiXCR, one entry per CDR3 protein. The sample lists tens of thousands of distinct CDR3 sequences, over 8.5% seen once, with less than 2% in the top ten. After removal of 5 bases from V and 2 bases from J, the junction contained 5 bases not matched to a gene. The CDR3 is 15 amino acids. CDR1 and CDR2 from the germline V gene are SSHAT and FNYEAQ (reference sequence). The record originates from a study of human T cells and chemical hapten exposure.

This receptor was identified in a male donor in good health. Some clones in this sample may be carry-over from other donors' samples. The rearrangement links TRBV7-7 to TRBJ2-3; 9 bases match TRBD2. Sequencing used whole blood. The CDR3 sequence is CASSQSGGTTDTQYF. The DNA of the CDR3 is TGTGCCAGCAGCCAAAGCGGGGGGACCACAGATACGCAGTATTTT.